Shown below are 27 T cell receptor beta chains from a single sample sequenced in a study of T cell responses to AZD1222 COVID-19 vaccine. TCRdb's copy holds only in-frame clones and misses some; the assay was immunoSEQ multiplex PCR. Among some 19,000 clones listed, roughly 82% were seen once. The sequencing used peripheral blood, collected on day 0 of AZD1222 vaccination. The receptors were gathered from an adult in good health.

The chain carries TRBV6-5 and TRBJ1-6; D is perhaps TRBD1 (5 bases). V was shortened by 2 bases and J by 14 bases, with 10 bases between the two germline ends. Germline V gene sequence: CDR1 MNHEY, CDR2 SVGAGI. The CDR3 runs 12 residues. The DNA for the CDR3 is TGTGCCAGCAGTTACCGCCGGGGGTCCCTCCACTTT. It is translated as CASSYRRGSLHF.

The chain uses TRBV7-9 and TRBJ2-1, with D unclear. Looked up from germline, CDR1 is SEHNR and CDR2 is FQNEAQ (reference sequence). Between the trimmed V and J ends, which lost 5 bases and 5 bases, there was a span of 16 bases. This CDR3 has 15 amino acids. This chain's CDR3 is CASSRGPPRNNEQFF. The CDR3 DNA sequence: TGTGCCAGCAGCCGCGGCCCACCTCGAAACAATGAGCAGTTCTTC.

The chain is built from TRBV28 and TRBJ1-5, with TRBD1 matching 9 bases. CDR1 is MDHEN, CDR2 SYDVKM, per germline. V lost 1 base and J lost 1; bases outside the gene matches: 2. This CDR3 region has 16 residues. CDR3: CASSLSQGASNQPQHF. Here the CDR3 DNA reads TGTGCCAGCAGTTTATCACAGGGGGCGAGCAATCAGCCCCAGCATTTT. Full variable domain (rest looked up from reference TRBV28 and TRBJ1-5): DVKVTQSSRYLVKRTGEKVFLECVQDMDHENMFWYRQDPGLGLRLIYFSYDVKMKEKGDIPEGYSVSREKKERFSLILESASTNQTSMYLCASSLSQGASNQPQHFGDGTRLSIL.

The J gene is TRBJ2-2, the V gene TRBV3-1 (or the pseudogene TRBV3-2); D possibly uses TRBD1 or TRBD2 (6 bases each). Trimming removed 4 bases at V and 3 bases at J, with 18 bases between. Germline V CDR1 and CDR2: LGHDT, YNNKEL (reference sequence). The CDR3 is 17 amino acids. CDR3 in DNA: TGTGCCAGCAGCCGCGGCATGGGGGGCCCGGACACCGGGGAGCTGTTTTTT. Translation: CASSRGMGGPDTGELFF.

The CDR3 DNA follows: TGTGCCAGCGGCAAGACAGGGGACCTCATGGGGCGCTACGAGCAGTACTTC. This sequence encodes CASGKTGDLMGRYEQYF. The chain uses TRBV27 and TRBJ2-7; 8 nucleotides line up with TRBD1. Germline V gene data show CDR1 as MNHEY and CDR2 as SMNVEV (reference sequence). The CDR3 runs 17 residues. J was trimmed by 3 bases and V by 8 bases; bases with no gene match: 18.

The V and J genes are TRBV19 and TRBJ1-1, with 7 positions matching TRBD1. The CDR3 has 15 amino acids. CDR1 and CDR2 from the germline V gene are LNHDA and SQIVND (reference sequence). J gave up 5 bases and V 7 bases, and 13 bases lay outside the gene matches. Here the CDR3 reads CASINGAGGRTEAFF. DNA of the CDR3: TGTGCCAGTATCAATGGGGCAGGGGGAAGGACTGAAGCTTTCTTT.

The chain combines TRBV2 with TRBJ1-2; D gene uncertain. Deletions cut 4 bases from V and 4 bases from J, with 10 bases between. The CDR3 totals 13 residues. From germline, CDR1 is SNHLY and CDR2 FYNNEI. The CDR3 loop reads CASSGGTSYGYTF. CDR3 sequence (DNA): TGTGCCAGCAGTGGGGGAACTAGCTATGGCTACACCTTC.

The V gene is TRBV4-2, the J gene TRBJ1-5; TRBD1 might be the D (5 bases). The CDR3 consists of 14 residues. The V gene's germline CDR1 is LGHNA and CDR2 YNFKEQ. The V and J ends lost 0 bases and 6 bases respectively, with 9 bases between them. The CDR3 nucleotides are TGTGCCAGCAGCCAAGATCTAGGGGTTCAGCCCCAGCATTTT. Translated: CASSQDLGVQPQHF.

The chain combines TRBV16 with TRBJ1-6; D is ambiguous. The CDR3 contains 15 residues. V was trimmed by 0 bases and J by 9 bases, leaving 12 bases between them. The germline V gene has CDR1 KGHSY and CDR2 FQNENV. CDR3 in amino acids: CASSQSPPEGSPLHF. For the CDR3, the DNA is TGTGCCAGCAGCCAATCGCCGCCGGAGGGTTCACCCCTCCACTTT.

CDR3 nucleotide sequence: TGTGCCAGCAGCTCGACACCACAGGACCTCTATGGCTACACCTTC. This codes for CASSSTPQDLYGYTF. The chain is built from TRBV5-4 and TRBJ1-2, with a tentative D call TRBD1 (5 bases). The CDR3 runs to 15 residues. Germline V CDR1 and CDR2: SGHNT, YYREEE (reference sequence). The V and J ends lost 3 bases and 4 bases respectively, with 16 bases between them.

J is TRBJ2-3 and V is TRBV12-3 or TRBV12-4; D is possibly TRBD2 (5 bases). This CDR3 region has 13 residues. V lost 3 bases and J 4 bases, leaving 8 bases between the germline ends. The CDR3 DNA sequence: TGTGCCAGCAGTTTCGCGGGCCCAGATACGCAGTATTTT. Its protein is CASSFAGPDTQYF.

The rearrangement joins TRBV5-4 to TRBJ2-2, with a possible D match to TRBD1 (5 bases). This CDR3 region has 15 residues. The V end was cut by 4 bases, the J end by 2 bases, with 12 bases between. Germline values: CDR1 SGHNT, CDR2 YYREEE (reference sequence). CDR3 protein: CASSPDTFNTGELFF. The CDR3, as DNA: TGTGCCAGCAGCCCGGACACCTTTAACACCGGGGAGCTGTTTTTT.

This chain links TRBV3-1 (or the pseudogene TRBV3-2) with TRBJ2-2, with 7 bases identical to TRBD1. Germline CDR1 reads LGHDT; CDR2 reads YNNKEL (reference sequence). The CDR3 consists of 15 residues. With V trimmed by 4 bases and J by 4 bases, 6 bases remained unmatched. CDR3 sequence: CASSPRQGFTGELFF. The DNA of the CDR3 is TGTGCCAGCAGCCCCCGACAGGGTTTCACCGGGGAGCTGTTTTTT.

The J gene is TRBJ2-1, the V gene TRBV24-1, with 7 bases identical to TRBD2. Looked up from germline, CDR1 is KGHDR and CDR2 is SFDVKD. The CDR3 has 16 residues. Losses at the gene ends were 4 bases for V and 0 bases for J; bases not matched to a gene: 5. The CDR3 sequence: CATSDHSGPSYNEQFF. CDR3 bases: TGTGCCACCAGTGACCATAGCGGGCCCTCCTACAATGAGCAGTTCTTC.

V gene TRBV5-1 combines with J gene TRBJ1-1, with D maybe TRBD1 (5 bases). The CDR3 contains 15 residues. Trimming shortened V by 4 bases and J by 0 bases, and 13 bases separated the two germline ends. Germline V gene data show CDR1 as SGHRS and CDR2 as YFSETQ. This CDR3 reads CASSARLGVNTEAFF. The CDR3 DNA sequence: TGCGCCAGCAGCGCTAGACTGGGGGTGAACACTGAAGCTTTCTTT.

CDR3 region: CASTPDRDEQYF. The CDR3 DNA reads as TGTGCCAGCACCCCGGACAGGGACGAGCAGTACTTC. The chain recombines TRBV28 with TRBJ2-7, with 8 nucleotides matching TRBD1. The CDR3 is 12 amino acids. Trimming took 7 bases from V and 5 from J; bases not matched to a gene: 4. Germline-derived CDR1 and CDR2 are MDHEN and SYDVKM.

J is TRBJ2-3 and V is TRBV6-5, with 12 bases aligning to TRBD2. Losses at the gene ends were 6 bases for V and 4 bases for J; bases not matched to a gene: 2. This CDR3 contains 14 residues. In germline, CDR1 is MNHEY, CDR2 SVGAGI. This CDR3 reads CASRLAGGSDTQYF. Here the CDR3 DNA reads TGTGCCAGCAGACTAGCGGGAGGCTCAGATACGCAGTATTTT.

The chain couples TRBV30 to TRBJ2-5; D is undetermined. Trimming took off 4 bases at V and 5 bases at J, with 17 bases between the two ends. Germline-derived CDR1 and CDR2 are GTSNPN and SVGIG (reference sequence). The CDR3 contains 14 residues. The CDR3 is CAWIKGGSRETQYF. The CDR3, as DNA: TGTGCCTGGATTAAAGGCGGTAGCCGGGAGACCCAGTACTTC.

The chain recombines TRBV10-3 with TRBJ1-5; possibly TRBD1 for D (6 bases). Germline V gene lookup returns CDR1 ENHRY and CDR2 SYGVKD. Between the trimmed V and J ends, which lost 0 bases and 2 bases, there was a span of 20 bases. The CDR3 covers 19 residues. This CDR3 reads CAISESKMVGGTGNQPQHF. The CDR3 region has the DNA TGTGCCATCAGTGAGTCGAAGATGGTGGGGGGCACGGGCAATCAGCCCCAGCATTTT.

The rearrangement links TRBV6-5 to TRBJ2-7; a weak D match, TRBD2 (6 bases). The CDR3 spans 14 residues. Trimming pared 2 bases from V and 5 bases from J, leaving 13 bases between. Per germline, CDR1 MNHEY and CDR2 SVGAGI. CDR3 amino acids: CASSYAGRLDEQYF. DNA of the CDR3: TGTGCCAGCAGTTACGCAGGGAGGTTGGACGAGCAGTACTTC.

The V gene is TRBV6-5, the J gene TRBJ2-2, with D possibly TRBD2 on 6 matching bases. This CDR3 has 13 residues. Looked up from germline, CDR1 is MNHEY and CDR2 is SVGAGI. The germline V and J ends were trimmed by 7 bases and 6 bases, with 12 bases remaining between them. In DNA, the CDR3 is TGTGCCAGCACCTACGGGGGTCCCGGGGAGCTGTTTTTT. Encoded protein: CASTYGGPGELFF.

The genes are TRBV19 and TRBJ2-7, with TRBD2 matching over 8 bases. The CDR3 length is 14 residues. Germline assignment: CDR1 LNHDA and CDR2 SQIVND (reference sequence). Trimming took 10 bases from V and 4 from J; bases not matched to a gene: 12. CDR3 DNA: TGTGCCACCGAAGGCCCGGGAGGGGTATACGAGCAGTACTTC. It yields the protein CATEGPGGVYEQYF.

The CDR3 loop is CASSATRVWNQPQHF. CDR3 sequence (DNA): TGTGCCAGCAGTGCCACCAGGGTTTGGAATCAGCCCCAGCATTTT. The chain carries TRBV28 and TRBJ1-5; D perhaps matches TRBD1 (5 bases). The CDR3 is 15 amino acids. The germline V gene has CDR1 MDHEN and CDR2 SYDVKM. Trimming stripped 5 bases from V and 4 bases from J, with 15 bases between.

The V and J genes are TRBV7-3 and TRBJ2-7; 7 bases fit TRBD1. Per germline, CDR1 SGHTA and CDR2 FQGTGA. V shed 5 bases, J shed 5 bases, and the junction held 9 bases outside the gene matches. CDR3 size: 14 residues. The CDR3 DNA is TGTGCCAGCAGCCCATACGGCACAGGGGACGAGCAGTACTTC. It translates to CASSPYGTGDEQYF.

This CDR3 is CASSVNRNLSPMNTEAFF. The CDR3 bases are TGTGCCAGTAGTGTTAACAGGAACCTTAGTCCAATGAACACTGAAGCTTTCTTT. This chain joins TRBV19 and TRBJ1-1; D might be TRBD1 (5 bases). The V gene's germline CDR1 is LNHDA and CDR2 SQIVND (reference sequence). With 5 bases removed from V and 0 bases from J, the gap between germline ends came to 22 bases. The CDR3 extends over 18 amino acids.

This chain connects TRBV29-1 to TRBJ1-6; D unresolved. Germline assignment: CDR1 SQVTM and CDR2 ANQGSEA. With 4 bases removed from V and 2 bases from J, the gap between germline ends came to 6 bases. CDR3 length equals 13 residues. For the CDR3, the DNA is TGCAGCGTTGGAGGCGCCTATAATTCACCCCTCCACTTT. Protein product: CSVGGAYNSPLHF.

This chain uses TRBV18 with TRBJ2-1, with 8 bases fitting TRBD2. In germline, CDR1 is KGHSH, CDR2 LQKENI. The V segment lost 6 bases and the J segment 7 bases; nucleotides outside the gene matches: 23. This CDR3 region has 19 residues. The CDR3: CASSRTGTSDSGSWNEQFF. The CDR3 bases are TGTGCCAGCTCGCGCACCGGGACTAGTGACTCTGGGTCTTGGAATGAGCAGTTCTTC.